This passage covers 11 T cell receptor beta chains from one sample sequenced in a study of blood T cell repertoires in COVID-19. Repertoires were generated with immunoSEQ multiplex PCR, while TCRdb's copy carries only in-frame clones and drops some. The sample comprises about 80,000 clones, about four fifths of which are singletons, and roughly 9% rests with the top ten. The sample comprised peripheral blood. The receptors originated from a human donor in a cohort sampled during active COVID-19.

V and J are TRBV6-5 and TRBJ2-7; D is unresolved. The CDR3 totals 13 residues. Germline V lookup: CDR1 MNHEY, CDR2 SVGAGI. V gave up 0 bases and J gave up 6 bases, with 9 bases separating them. The CDR3 reads CASSYSTSTEQYF. CDR3 coding DNA: TGTGCCAGCAGTTACTCGACATCTACCGAGCAGTACTTC.

This clone has only a few counts. The chain has TRBV3-1 (or the pseudogene TRBV3-2) and TRBJ1-2; no definite D call. Germline CDR1 reads LGHDT; CDR2 reads YNNKEL (reference sequence). V lost 0 bases, J lost 8 bases, and 16 bases lay in between. The CDR3 is 15 residues long. CDR3 nucleotides: TGTGCCAGCAGCCAAGATGCAGGATCTCTAAAGGGCTACACCTTC. It codes for CASSQDAGSLKGYTF.

The genes are TRBV28 and TRBJ1-2; D uncertain. With 8 bases removed from V and 7 bases from J, the gap between germline ends came to 11 bases. The germline V gene encodes CDR1 MDHEN and CDR2 SYDVKM. This CDR3 has 11 residues. CDR3 bases: TGTGCCAGCGGAGAGTTCGGTGGCTACACCTTC. This translates into CASGEFGGYTF.

This clone appeared a single time. This chain links TRBV7-2 with TRBJ2-3; maybe TRBD2 (6 bases). V was pared by 1 base and J by 3 bases, with 11 bases between. CDR1 is SGHTA, CDR2 FQGNSA, per germline. The CDR3 has 15 residues. In DNA, the CDR3 is TGTGCCAGCAGCTTAGGGAGCGGGTTAACAGATACGCAGTATTTT. Its translation is CASSLGSGLTDTQYF.

The rearrangement links TRBV4-2 to TRBJ2-6; D might be TRBD2 (5 bases). Germline CDR1 is LGHNA and CDR2 is YNFKEQ. This CDR3 is built from 17 residues. V was clipped by 2 bases and J by 0 bases, with 11 bases between them. CDR3 region: CASSQKAEVSGANVLTF. The CDR3 bases are TGTGCCAGCAGCCAAAAAGCGGAGGTCTCTGGGGCCAACGTCCTGACTTTC.

The chain joins TRBV18 to TRBJ1-3; D remains unclear. The CDR3 has 15 amino acids. V lost 3 bases and J 4 bases, leaving 13 bases between the germline ends. Germline assignment: CDR1 KGHSH and CDR2 LQKENI. The CDR3: CASSPPSERGNTIYF. The CDR3 region has the DNA TGTGCCAGCTCACCGCCCTCTGAGAGGGGAAACACCATATATTTT.

This chain links TRBV15 with TRBJ2-3, with TRBD2 identical over 9 bases. CDR3 length: 18 residues. Germline V gives CDR1 LNHNV, CDR2 YYDKDF (reference sequence). After removal of 3 bases from V and 4 bases from J, the junction contained 14 bases not matched to a gene. The CDR3 nucleotides read TGTGCCACCAGCAGGGAACCTCTTGGGCGCGGGAGGGCAGATACGCAGTATTTT. This gives the protein CATSREPLGRGRADTQYF.

The chain uses TRBV28 and TRBJ2-1; tentative D call: TRBD1 (5 bases). Trimming stripped 3 bases from V and 1 base from J, with 10 bases between. CDR1 and CDR2 (germline): MDHEN, SYDVKM. This CDR3 comprises 15 residues. The CDR3 loop reads CASSFGQGSYNEQFF. The DNA for the CDR3 is TGTGCCAGCAGTTTTGGGCAGGGATCCTACAATGAGCAGTTCTTC.

V and J are TRBV27 and TRBJ2-7, with TRBD2 matching over 9 bases. Germline V gene data show CDR1 as MNHEY and CDR2 as SMNVEV (reference sequence). V shed 5 bases and J 3 bases; nucleotides not matched to a gene: 8. The CDR3 covers 15 residues. The CDR3: CASSLNSGGGYEQYF. The CDR3 nucleotides are TGTGCCAGCAGTCTAAATAGCGGGGGTGGCTACGAGCAGTACTTC.

The CDR3: CATSDAGSAGSQPQHF. DNA of the CDR3: TGTGCCACCAGTGACGCCGGGTCGGCGGGCAGTCAGCCCCAGCATTTT. This sequence joins TRBV24-1 and TRBJ1-5, with no clear D. The CDR3 loop spans 16 amino acids. V gave up 4 bases and J gave up 6 bases, with 18 bases separating them. The germline V gene encodes CDR1 KGHDR and CDR2 SFDVKD.

This chain joins TRBV20-1 and TRBJ1-2, with D possibly being TRBD1 (6 bases). From germline, CDR1 is DFQATT and CDR2 SNEGSKA (reference sequence). Between the trimmed V and J ends, which lost 3 bases and 0 bases, there was a span of 14 bases. The CDR3 extends over 15 amino acids. The CDR3 sequence is CSASTTGLANYGYTF. CDR3 nucleotides: TGCAGTGCTAGTACTACAGGGCTAGCTAACTATGGCTACACCTTC.